Listed below are T cell receptor beta chains from one sample, sequenced in a study of shared clonotypes between healthy human individuals. Profiling relied on immunoSEQ multiplex PCR, and the TCRdb table lists in-frame clones only, not all of them. The repertoire holds roughly 590,000 clones, roughly 96% seen once, with around 0.097% in the top ten. The material sequenced was naive CD8+ T cells sorted from blood. The receptors come from a woman aged 30 to 39 in good health. Both conserved end residues are part of each CDR3. The order of the fields is V gene, J gene, D gene, clone size, CDR3 DNA, CDR3 protein. D genes are given only for firm matches. Expanded clones are given a class, and other clones once, few, many or no size at all.

V gene: TRBV28
J gene: TRBJ1-4
D gene: .
clone size: .
CDR3 DNA: TGTGCCAGCAGTTGGGGGACATGGGCGCTGCGGAACGCAAACGATGAAAAACTGTTTTTT
CDR3 protein: CASSWGTWALRNANDEKLFF

V gene: TRBV27
J gene: TRBJ1-2
D gene: .
clone size: .
CDR3 DNA: TGTGCCAGCAGCCCATTCCGAGACTATGGCTACACCTTC
CDR3 protein: CASSPFRDYGYTF

V gene: TRBV29-1
J gene: TRBJ2-3
D gene: .
clone size: .
CDR3 DNA: TGCAGCGTTGGGTCCCTGGAGACCACAGATACGCAGTATTTT
CDR3 protein: CSVGSLETTDTQYF

V gene: TRBV13
J gene: TRBJ2-7
D gene: .
clone size: .
CDR3 DNA: TGTGCCAGCAGTGGGCGAGGGGCCGTTACCTACGAGCAGTACTTC
CDR3 protein: CASSGRGAVTYEQYF

V gene: TRBV5-4
J gene: TRBJ2-7
D gene: TRBD1
clone size: .
CDR3 DNA: TGTGCCAGCAGCGTACAGGGGTCCTCGGTGGTGCAGTACTTC
CDR3 protein: CASSVQGSSVVQYF

V gene: TRBV7-9
J gene: TRBJ2-7
D gene: TRBD1
clone size: .
CDR3 DNA: TGTGCCAGCAGCCTGGGACAGTTCCACGAGCAGTACTTC
CDR3 protein: CASSLGQFHEQYF

V gene: TRBV7-9
J gene: TRBJ2-7
D gene: .
clone size: .
CDR3 DNA: TGTGCCAGCGCGGCTACGACTAATCGTTACGAGCAGTACTTC
CDR3 protein: CASAATTNRYEQYF

V gene: TRBV2
J gene: TRBJ2-4
D gene: .
clone size: .
CDR3 DNA: TGTGCCAGCATGGGAGTTCTAGCCAAAAACATTCAGTACTTC
CDR3 protein: CASMGVLAKNIQYF

V gene: TRBV29-1
J gene: TRBJ2-7
D gene: TRBD2
clone size: .
CDR3 DNA: TGCAGCGCCGAAGGGCTAGCGGGAGACCACGAGCAGTACTTC
CDR3 protein: CSAEGLAGDHEQYF

V gene: TRBV5-1
J gene: TRBJ2-1
D gene: TRBD2
clone size: .
CDR3 DNA: TGCGCCAGCAGCTTGGAACTAGCGGCCTACAATGAGCAGTTCTTC
CDR3 protein: CASSLELAAYNEQFF

V gene: TRBV9
J gene: TRBJ2-1
D gene: .
clone size: .
CDR3 DNA: TGTGCCAGCAGCGTCCAGGGTCAGGGGTTACAATACAATGAGCAGTTCTTC
CDR3 protein: CASSVQGQGLQYNEQFF

V gene: TRBV4-1
J gene: TRBJ1-1
D gene: .
clone size: .
CDR3 DNA: TGCGCCAGCAGCAAGCCAGACAGGATGAACACTGAAGCTTTCTTT
CDR3 protein: CASSKPDRMNTEAFF

V gene: TRBV29-1
J gene: TRBJ2-7
D gene: .
clone size: .
CDR3 DNA: TGCAGCGTTGGCAGGGGAGCCACCTACGAGCAGTACTTC
CDR3 protein: CSVGRGATYEQYF

V gene: TRBV7-5
J gene: TRBJ1-5
D gene: .
clone size: .
CDR3 DNA: TGTGTCAGAAGCCTTACTCGACGGCAGCCCCAGCATTTT
CDR3 protein: CVRSLTRRQPQHF

V gene: TRBV5-4
J gene: TRBJ1-2
D gene: .
clone size: .
CDR3 DNA: TGTGCCAGCAGCTCAATACTCGAGGGGGGGCGAGGCTATGGCTACACCTTC
CDR3 protein: CASSSILEGGRGYGYTF

V gene: TRBV27
J gene: TRBJ2-7
D gene: .
clone size: .
CDR3 DNA: TGTGCCAGCAGTAGGGGAGTAGTCTACGAGCAGTACTTC
CDR3 protein: CASSRGVVYEQYF

V gene: TRBV11-2
J gene: TRBJ1-1
D gene: .
clone size: .
CDR3 DNA: TGTGCCAGCAGCCGACTGGTTGGGGGACGGAAGGCTGAAGCTTTCTTT
CDR3 protein: CASSRLVGGRKAEAFF

V gene: TRBV5-1
J gene: TRBJ2-5
D gene: .
clone size: .
CDR3 DNA: TGCGCCAGCAGCTTGGCCGTTTTGGGGAGCCAAGAGACCCAGTACTTC
CDR3 protein: CASSLAVLGSQETQYF

V gene: TRBV27
J gene: TRBJ1-4
D gene: TRBD1
clone size: .
CDR3 DNA: TGTGCCAGCAGCACAGGGGGCGCTAATGAAAAACTGTTTTTT
CDR3 protein: CASSTGGANEKLFF

V gene: TRBV13
J gene: TRBJ2-3
D gene: .
clone size: .
CDR3 DNA: TGTGCCAGCAGCTTTGAGGGCCTAGGAGGAACCCTCACAGATACGCAGTATTTT
CDR3 protein: CASSFEGLGGTLTDTQYF

V gene: TRBV4-1
J gene: TRBJ2-1
D gene: TRBD2
clone size: .
CDR3 DNA: TGCGCCAGCAGCCAAGACGGACTAGCGGGAGAGGGGTTCTTC
CDR3 protein: CASSQDGLAGEGFF

V gene: TRBV13
J gene: TRBJ2-7
D gene: .
clone size: .
CDR3 DNA: TGTGCCAGCAGCTTACAGACTTCTTCTACCTACGAGCAGTACTTC
CDR3 protein: CASSLQTSSTYEQYF

V gene: TRBV28
J gene: TRBJ2-1
D gene: TRBD1
clone size: once
CDR3 DNA: TGTGCCAGCAGTACTACAGGGGGCGAAAGGAGCTCCTACAATGAGCAGTTCTTC
CDR3 protein: CASSTTGGERSSYNEQFF

V gene: TRBV14
J gene: TRBJ2-1
D gene: .
clone size: .
CDR3 DNA: TGTGCCAGCAGCCCAGACGATACCTACAATGAGCAGTTCTTC
CDR3 protein: CASSPDDTYNEQFF

V gene: TRBV29-1
J gene: TRBJ1-4
D gene: .
clone size: .
CDR3 DNA: TGCAGCGTGCTGGACAGTCTAAATGAAAAACTGTTTTTT
CDR3 protein: CSVLDSLNEKLFF

V gene: TRBV5-6
J gene: TRBJ2-7
D gene: TRBD1
clone size: .
CDR3 DNA: TGTGCCAGCAGCTGGAGGACAGGGGGCTACCACGAGCAGTACTTC
CDR3 protein: CASSWRTGGYHEQYF

V gene: TRBV7-9
J gene: TRBJ2-7
D gene: .
clone size: .
CDR3 DNA: TGTGCCAGCAGCGGTAGTCCGGCCACCTACGAGCAGTACTTC
CDR3 protein: CASSGSPATYEQYF

V gene: TRBV6-5
J gene: TRBJ2-5
D gene: .
clone size: .
CDR3 DNA: TGTGCCAGCAGTTATGGCGAGACCCGCCGAGAGACCCAGTACTTC
CDR3 protein: CASSYGETRRETQYF

V gene: TRBV13
J gene: TRBJ2-7
D gene: TRBD1
clone size: .
CDR3 DNA: TGTGCCAGCAGCTTAGAGATCGGACAGGGGTACGAGCAGTACTTC
CDR3 protein: CASSLEIGQGYEQYF

V gene: TRBV27
J gene: TRBJ2-1
D gene: .
clone size: .
CDR3 DNA: TGTGCCAGCAGTTTGGGCGCCAATGAGCAGTTCTTC
CDR3 protein: CASSLGANEQFF

V gene: TRBV13
J gene: TRBJ2-3
D gene: TRBD2
clone size: .
CDR3 DNA: TGTGCCAGCAGCTTAGCACTAGCGGGACTCACAGATACGCAGTATTTT
CDR3 protein: CASSLALAGLTDTQYF

V gene: TRBV7-2
J gene: TRBJ2-1
D gene: .
clone size: .
CDR3 DNA: TGTGCCAGCAGCTTAGATATGTTTACCTACAATGAGCAGTTCTTC
CDR3 protein: CASSLDMFTYNEQFF

V gene: TRBV27
J gene: TRBJ1-3
D gene: .
clone size: .
CDR3 DNA: TGTGCCAGCAGTTTATTGGAGGTCAGAATGAACCTCGGAAACACCATATATTTT
CDR3 protein: CASSLLEVRMNLGNTIYF

V gene: TRBV6-5
J gene: TRBJ1-1
D gene: TRBD1
clone size: .
CDR3 DNA: TGTGCCAGCGGCGATCCAGGGGGACGCGCTGAAGCTTTCTTT
CDR3 protein: CASGDPGGRAEAFF

V gene: TRBV19
J gene: TRBJ2-7
D gene: .
clone size: .
CDR3 DNA: TGTGCCAGTAGTGTTTCAGGAGAGTGGATCTACGAGCAGTACTTC
CDR3 protein: CASSVSGEWIYEQYF

V gene: TRBV4-1
J gene: TRBJ2-1
D gene: TRBD2
clone size: .
CDR3 DNA: TGCGCCAGCAGCCAACTAGCGGGAATGAGTACGGATGAGCAGTTCTTC
CDR3 protein: CASSQLAGMSTDEQFF

V gene: TRBV21-1
J gene: TRBJ2-7
D gene: .
clone size: .
CDR3 DNA: TGTGCCAGGGAAACAGGGTTATCATCCTACGAGCAGTACTTC
CDR3 protein: CARETGLSSYEQYF

V gene: TRBV4-2
J gene: TRBJ1-1
D gene: TRBD1
clone size: .
CDR3 DNA: TGTGCCAGCAGCCAAGTGCAGGGGGATCCTGAAGCTTTCTTT
CDR3 protein: CASSQVQGDPEAFF

V gene: TRBV19
J gene: TRBJ1-5
D gene: .
clone size: once
CDR3 DNA: TGTGCCAGTAGCGATACATATCAGCCCCAGCATTTT
CDR3 protein: CASSDTYQPQHF

V gene: TRBV5-6
J gene: TRBJ1-2
D gene: .
clone size: .
CDR3 DNA: TGTGCCAGCAGCTTTCAAGGGGGGAACGATGGCTACACCTTC
CDR3 protein: CASSFQGGNDGYTF

V gene: TRBV13
J gene: TRBJ1-2
D gene: TRBD1
clone size: .
CDR3 DNA: TGTGCCAGCAGCTTAGGCCAGGGGGCCTATGGCTACACCTTC
CDR3 protein: CASSLGQGAYGYTF

V gene: TRBV9
J gene: TRBJ2-3
D gene: TRBD2
clone size: .
CDR3 DNA: TGTGCCAGCAGCGTAGTAGCGGGAGGCACAGATACGCAGTATTTT
CDR3 protein: CASSVVAGGTDTQYF

V gene: TRBV11-3
J gene: TRBJ1-1
D gene: .
clone size: .
CDR3 DNA: TGTGCCAGCAGCTTGTGGGAGGACACTGAAGCTTTCTTT
CDR3 protein: CASSLWEDTEAFF

V gene: TRBV28
J gene: TRBJ2-7
D gene: TRBD2
clone size: .
CDR3 DNA: TGTGTCAGCAGTTTTAGTTCTATCGGGGGGGGCCTCCTGGACGAGCAGTACTTC
CDR3 protein: CVSSFSSIGGGLLDEQYF

V gene: TRBV5-6
J gene: TRBJ1-1
D gene: .
clone size: .
CDR3 DNA: TGTGCCAGCAGCTCCCTACAGGGAATGAACACTGAAGCTTTCTTT
CDR3 protein: CASSSLQGMNTEAFF

V gene: TRBV6-5
J gene: TRBJ1-1
D gene: .
clone size: .
CDR3 DNA: TGTGCCAGCAGCCCCGTACTAAGTACTGAAGCTTTCTTT
CDR3 protein: CASSPVLSTEAFF

V gene: TRBV5-4
J gene: TRBJ1-2
D gene: TRBD1
clone size: .
CDR3 DNA: TGTGCCAGCACCCTCGGAGGGACAGGGTGGATGGATGGCTACACCTTC
CDR3 protein: CASTLGGTGWMDGYTF

V gene: TRBV9
J gene: TRBJ2-5
D gene: .
clone size: .
CDR3 DNA: TGTGCCAGCAGCGTAGATCAAGAGACCCAGTACTTC
CDR3 protein: CASSVDQETQYF

V gene: TRBV11-2
J gene: TRBJ2-1
D gene: TRBD2
clone size: .
CDR3 DNA: TGTGCCAGCAGGTCCTCTAGCGGGAGAAGAAGGGGCTCGCGTGAGCAGTTCTTC
CDR3 protein: CASRSSSGRRRGSREQFF

V gene: TRBV2
J gene: TRBJ2-3
D gene: TRBD2
clone size: .
CDR3 DNA: TGTGCCAGCAGTGATAGCGGGCCTTACGCAGATACGCAGTATTTT
CDR3 protein: CASSDSGPYADTQYF